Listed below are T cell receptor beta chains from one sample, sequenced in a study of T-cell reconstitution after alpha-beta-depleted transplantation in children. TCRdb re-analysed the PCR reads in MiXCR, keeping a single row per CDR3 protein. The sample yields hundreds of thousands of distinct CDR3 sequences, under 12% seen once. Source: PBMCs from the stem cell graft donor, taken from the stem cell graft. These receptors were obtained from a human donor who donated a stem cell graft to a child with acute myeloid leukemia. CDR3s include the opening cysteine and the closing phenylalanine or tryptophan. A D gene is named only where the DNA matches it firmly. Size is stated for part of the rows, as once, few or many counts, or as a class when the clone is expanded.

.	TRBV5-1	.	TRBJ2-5	TGCGCCAGCAGCTTGGCCACGGGGGAGACCCAGTACTTC	CASSLATGETQYF
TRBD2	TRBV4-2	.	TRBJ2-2	TGTGCCAGCAGCCAGGGTATCGCGACTAGCGGGAGTCGCGGGGAGCTGTTTTTT	CASSQGIATSGSRGELFF
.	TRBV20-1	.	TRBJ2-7	TGCAGTGCCCCGGACCTACGGAGCGAGCAGTACTTC	CSAPDLRSEQYF
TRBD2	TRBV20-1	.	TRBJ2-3	TGCAGTGCTGGGAGGACTAGCGGGTCCACAGATACGCAGTATTTT	CSAGRTSGSTDTQYF
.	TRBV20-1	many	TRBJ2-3	TGCAGCCTGGACTGGCGCAGCACAGATACGCAGTATTTT	CSLDWRSTDTQYF
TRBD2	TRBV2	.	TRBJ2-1	TGTGCCATCTCCTCCGGCGGCCCTAGCGGGCCTCTCCTTTACAATGAGCAGTTCTTC	CAISSGGPSGPLLYNEQFF
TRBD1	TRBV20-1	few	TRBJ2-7	TGCAGTGCTCCACGACAGGGGGCATTTGAGCAGTACTTC	CSAPRQGAFEQYF
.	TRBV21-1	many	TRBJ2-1	TGTGCCAGCAGCAAAGTAGGAAAGAGACCTTTCAATGAGCAGTTCTTC	CASSKVGKRPFNEQFF
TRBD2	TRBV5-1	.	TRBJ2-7	TGCGCCAGCAGCTCCTCGACTAGCGGGAGGGTATACGAGCAGTACTTC	CASSSSTSGRVYEQYF
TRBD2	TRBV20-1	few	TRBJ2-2	TGCAGTGCCCGCCCCGGGGGAGCGGGAGGGCGGAACACCGGGGAGCTGTTTTTT	CSARPGGAGGRNTGELFF
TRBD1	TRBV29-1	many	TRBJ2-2	TGCAGCGTCCGTACCGGACAGGGGTATTACACCGGGGAGCTGTTTTTT	CSVRTGQGYYTGELFF
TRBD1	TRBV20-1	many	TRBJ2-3	TGCAGTGCTAGAGACTCTTCCTGGGACAGTATACGTTCAGATACGCAGTATTTT	CSARDSSWDSIRSDTQYF
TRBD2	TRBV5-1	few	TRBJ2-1	TGCGCCAGCAGCTTGGTTGGCGGGGGATCCAATGAGCAGTTCTTC	CASSLVGGGSNEQFF
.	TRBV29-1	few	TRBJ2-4	TGCAGCGTTGTTGAGGGAGGAGTCAAAAACATTCAGTACTTC	CSVVEGGVKNIQYF
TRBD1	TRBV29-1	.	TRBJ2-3	TGCAGCGTGGAACGGGGACAGGGGGCGGATACGCAGTATTTT	CSVERGQGADTQYF
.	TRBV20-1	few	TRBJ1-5	TGCAGTGCTAGAGTGGGGGCCAGCAATCAGCCCCAGCATTTT	CSARVGASNQPQHF
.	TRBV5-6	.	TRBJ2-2	TGTGCCAGCAGCTTGGATAGTTCCATCGGGGAGCTGTTTTTT	CASSLDSSIGELFF
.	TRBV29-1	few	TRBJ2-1	TGCAGCGTTGAGGGCAACTACAATGAGCAGTTCTTC	CSVEGNYNEQFF
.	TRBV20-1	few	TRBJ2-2	TGCAGTGCTAGAGTTACGGGAGACAACACCGGGGAGCTGTTTTTT	CSARVTGDNTGELFF
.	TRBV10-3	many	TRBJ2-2	TGTGCCATCAGTGCTTACGGCTCATCCACCGGGGAGCTGTTTTTT	CAISAYGSSTGELFF
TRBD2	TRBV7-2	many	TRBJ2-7	TGTGCCAGCAGCCCGTATAGCGGGAGCGCCTACGAGCAGTACTTC	CASSPYSGSAYEQYF
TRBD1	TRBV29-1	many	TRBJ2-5	TGCAGCGTTGACCAGGGGGCGGAGACCCAGTACTTC	CSVDQGAETQYF
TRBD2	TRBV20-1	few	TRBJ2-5	TGCAGTGCTGGCCATGGAGCGGGAGGGACAGAGACCCAGTACTTC	CSAGHGAGGTETQYF
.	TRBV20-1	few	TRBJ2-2	TGCAGTGCTGGGGGCCCATCCCTGGGTACCGGGGAGCTGTTTTTT	CSAGGPSLGTGELFF
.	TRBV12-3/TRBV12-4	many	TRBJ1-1	TGTGCCAGCAGTTTACAGGTGGGGAACACTGAAGCTTTCTTT	CASSLQVGNTEAFF
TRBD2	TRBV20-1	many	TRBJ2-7	TGCAGTGCTAGAAGCGGGACTGAGTTCTACGAGCAGTACTTC	CSARSGTEFYEQYF
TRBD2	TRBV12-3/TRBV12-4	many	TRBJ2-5	TGTGCCAGCAGTTCCCAGACTAGCGGCCAAGAGACCCAGTACTTC	CASSSQTSGQETQYF
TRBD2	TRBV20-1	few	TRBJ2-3	TGCAGTGCCAGACTAGCGTCGAGCACAGATACGCAGTATTTT	CSARLASSTDTQYF
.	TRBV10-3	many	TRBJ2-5	TGTGCCATCAGTGAGTCACAGGACGAGACCCAGTACTTC	CAISESQDETQYF
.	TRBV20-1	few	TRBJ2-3	TGCAGTGCGCCCAGGGGGGTGCAGGCAGATACGCAGTATTTT	CSAPRGVQADTQYF
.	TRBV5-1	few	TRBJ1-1	TGCGCCAGCAGCTTGGCCCAACACACTGAAGCTTTCTTT	CASSLAQHTEAFF
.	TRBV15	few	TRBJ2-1	TGTGCCACCAGCAGAGAAGCAGCGGCTGCCCCTAGCTCCTACAATGAGCAGTTCTTC	CATSREAAAAPSSYNEQFF
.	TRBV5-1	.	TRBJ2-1	TGCGCCAGCAGCTTGGCCTTAGCTTTTGGGAATGAGCAGGTCTTC	CASSLALAFGNEQVF
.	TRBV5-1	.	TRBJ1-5	TGCGCCAGCAGCTTGGAGGGGGTAGGAAACAATCAGCCCCAGCATTTT	CASSLEGVGNNQPQHF
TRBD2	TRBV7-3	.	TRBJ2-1	TGTGCCAGCAGGTCGCTAGCGGGAGGCTTCAATGAGCAGTTCTTC	CASRSLAGGFNEQFF
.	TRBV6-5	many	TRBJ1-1	TGTGCCAGCAGTTACAAACCCAGGGGGAACACTGAAGCTTTCTTT	CASSYKPRGNTEAFF
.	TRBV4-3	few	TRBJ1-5	TGCGCCAGCAGCCAAGATATAGGGGCGGTGCCCCAGCATTTT	CASSQDIGAVPQHF
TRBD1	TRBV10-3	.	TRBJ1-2	TGTGCCATCAGTGGACAGGGGGCGAAGGGCTACACCTTC	CAISGQGAKGYTF
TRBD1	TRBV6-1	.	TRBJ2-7	TGTGCCAGCAGTGACTACAGGGGGCTCGACTACGAGCAGTACTTC	CASSDYRGLDYEQYF
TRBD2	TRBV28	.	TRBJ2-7	TGTGCCAGCCTCGGGGGGGGAACCGTGGCATACGAGCAGTACTTC	CASLGGGTVAYEQYF
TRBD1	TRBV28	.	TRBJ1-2	TGTGCCAGCAGTCCTCCCCCGAGACAGGGTGGCTATGGCTACACCTTC	CASSPPPRQGGYGYTF
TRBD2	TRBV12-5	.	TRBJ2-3	TGTGCTAGTGGTTTGGCAACTAGCGGGGGTAGCACAGATACGCAGTATTTT	CASGLATSGGSTDTQYF